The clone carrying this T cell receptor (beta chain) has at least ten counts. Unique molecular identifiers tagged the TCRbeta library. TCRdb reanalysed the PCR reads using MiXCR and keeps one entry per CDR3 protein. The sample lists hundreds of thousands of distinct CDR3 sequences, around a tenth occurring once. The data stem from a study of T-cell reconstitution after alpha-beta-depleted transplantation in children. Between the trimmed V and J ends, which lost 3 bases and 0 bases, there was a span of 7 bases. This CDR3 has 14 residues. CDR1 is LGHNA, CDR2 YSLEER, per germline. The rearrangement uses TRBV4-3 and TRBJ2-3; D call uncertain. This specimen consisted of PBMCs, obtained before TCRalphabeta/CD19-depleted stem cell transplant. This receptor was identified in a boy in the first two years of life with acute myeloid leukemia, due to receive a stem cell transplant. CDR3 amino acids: CASSQYTSTDTQYF. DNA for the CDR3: TGCGCCAGCAGCCAGTATACTAGCACAGATACGCAGTATTTT.